This TCR beta chain was sequenced for a study of CD8+ T cells in alopecia areata. Findings and limits, study-wide: Scalp samples also yield sequences of resident alphabeta T cells from normal skin. Persistence during tofacitinib was seen for many expanded lesional clones in scalp and blood. Scalp clonality and expanded CD8+ clones among the top 100 showed significant decreases with tofacitinib.

Treatment described: oral pan-JAK inhibitor, 5-10 mg twice daily. Regarding this clone: Its antigen is unknown.

Extracted RNA was reverse transcribed, and the resulting cDNA served as sequencing template. Assay used: immunoSEQ multiplex PCR; TCRdb lists only in-frame clones, some missing. The sample shows under 250,000 clones, under 70% of them seen only once. Germline CDR1 DFQATT, CDR2 SNEGSKA (reference sequence). The CDR3 consists of 11 residues. V lost 6 bases and J 1 base, leaving 6 bases between the germline ends. The chain recombines TRBV20-1 with TRBJ1-2; no clear D. The receptor was derived from a human donor with alopecia areata. The sample was CD4+ T cells sorted from blood, taken at week 44, from a patient treated with tofacitinib. DNA for the CDR3: TGCAGTGCCCCGGTTAACTATGGCTACACCTTC. Encoded protein: CSAPVNYGYTF.